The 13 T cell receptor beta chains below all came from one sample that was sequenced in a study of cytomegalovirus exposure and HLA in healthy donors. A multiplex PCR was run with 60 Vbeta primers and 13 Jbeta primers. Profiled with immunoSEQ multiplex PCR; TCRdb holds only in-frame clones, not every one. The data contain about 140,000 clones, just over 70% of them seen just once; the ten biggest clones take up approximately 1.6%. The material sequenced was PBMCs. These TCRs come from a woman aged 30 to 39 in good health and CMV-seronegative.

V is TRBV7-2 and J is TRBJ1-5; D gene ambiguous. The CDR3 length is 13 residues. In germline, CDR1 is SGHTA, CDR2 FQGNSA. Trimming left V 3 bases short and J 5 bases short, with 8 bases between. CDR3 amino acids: CASSLTSYQPQHF. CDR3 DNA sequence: TGTGCCAGCAGCTTGACAAGCTATCAGCCCCAGCATTTT. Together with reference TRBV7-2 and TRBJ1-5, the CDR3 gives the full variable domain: GAGVSQSPSNKVTEKGKDVELRCDPISGHTALYWYRQSLGQGLEFLIYFQGNSAPDKSGLPSDRFSAERTGGSVSTLTIQRTQQEDSAVYLCASSLTSYQPQHFGDGTRLSIL.

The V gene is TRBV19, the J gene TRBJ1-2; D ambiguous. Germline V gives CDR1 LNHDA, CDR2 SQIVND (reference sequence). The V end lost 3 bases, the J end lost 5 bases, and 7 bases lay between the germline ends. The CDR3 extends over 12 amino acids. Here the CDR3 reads CASSIATYGYTF. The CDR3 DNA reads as TGTGCCAGTAGTATTGCGACTTATGGCTACACCTTC.

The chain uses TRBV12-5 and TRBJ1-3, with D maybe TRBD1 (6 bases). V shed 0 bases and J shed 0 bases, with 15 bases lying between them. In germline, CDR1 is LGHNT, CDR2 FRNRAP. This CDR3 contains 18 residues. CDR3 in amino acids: CASGLVPDGTTSGNTIYF. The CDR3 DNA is TGTGCTAGTGGTTTGGTACCCGACGGGACAACCTCTGGAAACACCATATATTTT.

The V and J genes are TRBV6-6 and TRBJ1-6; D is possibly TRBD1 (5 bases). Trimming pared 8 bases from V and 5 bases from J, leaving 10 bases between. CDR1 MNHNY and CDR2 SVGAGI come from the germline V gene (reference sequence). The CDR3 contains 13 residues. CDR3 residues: CASLGGNNSPLHF. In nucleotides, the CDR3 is TGTGCCAGCCTTGGGGGGAATAATTCACCCCTCCACTTT.

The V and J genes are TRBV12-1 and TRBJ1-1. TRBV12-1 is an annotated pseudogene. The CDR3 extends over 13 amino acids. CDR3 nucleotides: TGTGCCAGCAGCGTCCAGGGAGGCACTGAAGCTTTCTTT. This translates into CASSVQGGTEAFF.

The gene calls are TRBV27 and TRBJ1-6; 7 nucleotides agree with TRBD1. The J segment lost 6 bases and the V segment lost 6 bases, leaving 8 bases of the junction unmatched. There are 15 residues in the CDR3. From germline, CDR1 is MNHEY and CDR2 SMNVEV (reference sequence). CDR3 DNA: TGTGCCAGCAGACCCACCGGGACAGTTAATTCACCCCTCCACTTT. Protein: CASRPTGTVNSPLHF.

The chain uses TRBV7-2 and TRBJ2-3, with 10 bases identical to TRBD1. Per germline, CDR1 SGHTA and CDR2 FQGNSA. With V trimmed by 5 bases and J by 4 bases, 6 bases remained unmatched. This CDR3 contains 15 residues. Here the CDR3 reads CASSPRQGAADTQYF. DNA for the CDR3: TGTGCCAGCAGCCCGAGACAGGGGGCGGCAGATACGCAGTATTTT. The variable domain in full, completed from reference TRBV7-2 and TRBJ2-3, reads GAGVSQSPSNKVTEKGKDVELRCDPISGHTALYWYRQSLGQGLEFLIYFQGNSAPDKSGLPSDRFSAERTGGSVSTLTIQRTQQEDSAVYLCASSPRQGAADTQYFGPGTRLTVL.

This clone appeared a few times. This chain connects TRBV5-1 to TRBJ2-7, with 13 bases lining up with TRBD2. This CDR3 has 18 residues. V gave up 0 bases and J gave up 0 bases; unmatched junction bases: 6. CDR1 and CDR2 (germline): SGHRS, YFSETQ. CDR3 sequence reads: CASSLVTSGGDSSYEQYF. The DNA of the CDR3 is TGCGCCAGCAGCTTGGTCACTAGCGGGGGGGACAGCTCCTACGAGCAGTACTTC.

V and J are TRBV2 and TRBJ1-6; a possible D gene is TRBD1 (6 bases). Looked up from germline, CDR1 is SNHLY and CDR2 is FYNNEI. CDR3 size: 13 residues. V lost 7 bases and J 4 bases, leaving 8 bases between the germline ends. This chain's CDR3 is CASTRGYNSPLHF. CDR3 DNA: TGTGCCAGCACGAGGGGGTATAATTCACCCCTCCACTTT.

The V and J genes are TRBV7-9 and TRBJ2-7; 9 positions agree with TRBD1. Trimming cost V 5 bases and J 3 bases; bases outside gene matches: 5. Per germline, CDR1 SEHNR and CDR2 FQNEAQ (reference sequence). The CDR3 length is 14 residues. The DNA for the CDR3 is TGTGCCAGCAGCGTAACAGGGGGCGACTACGAGCAGTACTTC. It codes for CASSVTGGDYEQYF. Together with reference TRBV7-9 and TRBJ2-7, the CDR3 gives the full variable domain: DTGVSQNPRHKITKRGQNVTFRCDPISEHNRLYWYRQTLGQGPEFLTYFQNEAQLEKSRLLSDRFSAERPKGSFSTLEIQRTEQGDSAMYLCASSVTGGDYEQYFGPGTRLTVT.

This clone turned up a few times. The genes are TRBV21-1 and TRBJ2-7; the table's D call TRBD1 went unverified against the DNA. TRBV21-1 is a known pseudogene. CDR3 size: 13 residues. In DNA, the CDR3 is TGTGCCAGCCAAATAGAAAGGGGTCCCGAGCAGTACTTC. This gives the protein CASQIERGPEQYF.

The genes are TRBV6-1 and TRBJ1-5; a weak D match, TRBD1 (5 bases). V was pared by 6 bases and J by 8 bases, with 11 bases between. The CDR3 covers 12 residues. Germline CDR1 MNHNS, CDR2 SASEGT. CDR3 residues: CASSLTGEPQHF. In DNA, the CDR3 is TGTGCCAGCAGCCTTACGGGGGAGCCCCAGCATTTT.

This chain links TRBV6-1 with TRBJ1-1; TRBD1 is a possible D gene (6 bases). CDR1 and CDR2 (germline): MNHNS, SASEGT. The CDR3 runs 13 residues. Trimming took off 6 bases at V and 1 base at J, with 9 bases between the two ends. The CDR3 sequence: CASRGTQNTEAFF. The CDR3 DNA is TGTGCCAGCAGAGGGACACAGAACACTGAAGCTTTCTTT.